This T cell receptor beta chain comes out of a study of early T cells in non-severe SARS-CoV-2 infection. Study-level information: Unsorted whole-blood RNA was sequenced in bulk, leaving chains unpaired. Study results and caveats: CD4 and private specificities were missed by VDJdb matching, which favored anti-spike CD8 responses.

CDR3 length equals 16 residues. V was clipped by 0 bases and J by 9 bases; unmatched bases: 6. Germline V gene data show CDR1 as MNHNY and CDR2 as SVGAGI (reference sequence). Each cDNA molecule carried a unique molecular identifier. MiXCR, run by TCRdb on the 5' RACE reads, gives a single entry per CDR3 protein. The sample has around 40,000 distinct CDR3 sequences, approximately 6.1% seen once. This clonotype was observed at least ten times. The antigen remains unidentified. The V call is TRBV6-6, the J call TRBJ2-1; 12 bases map to TRBD2. This TCR was recovered from an adult who was a healthcare worker with PCR-confirmed SARS-CoV-2 infection or an uninfected control (not recorded which). What was sequenced was whole blood. DNA of the CDR3: TGTGCCAGCAGTTACTCCCTAGCGGGAGGGCCGGCTGAGCAGTTCTTC. Translating gives CASSYSLAGGPAEQFF.